Shown below are 13 T cell receptor beta chains from a single sample sequenced in a study of shared clonotypes between healthy human individuals. Profiling relied on immunoSEQ multiplex PCR, and the TCRdb table lists in-frame clones only, not all of them. The data show about 2.5 million clones, roughly 90% seen once. Sequenced sample: naive CD4+ T cells from PBMCs. Described subset: CD45RA+ positively selected. The receptors originated from a man younger than 30 in good health. Some clones in this sample may be carry-over from other donors' samples.

The V and J genes are TRBV27 and TRBJ2-1, with 11 bases fitting TRBD2. J gave up 7 bases and V 6 bases, and 11 bases lay outside the gene matches. The CDR3 consists of 16 residues. CDR1 MNHEY and CDR2 SMNVEV come from the germline V gene (reference sequence). CDR3 bases: TGTGCCAGCAGACCCACCGGGACTAGCGGAAGTAATGAGCAGTTCTTC. This codes for CASRPTGTSGSNEQFF.

The table lists this clone with a count of one. CDR3 in DNA: TGTGCCAGCAGTGAAACCGGGACCGAGAACACCGGGGAGCTGTTTTTT. Translating gives CASSETGTENTGELFF. The chain links TRBV27 to TRBJ2-2; D possibly uses TRBD1 or TRBD2 (5 bases each). Germline V gene lookup returns CDR1 MNHEY and CDR2 SMNVEV (reference sequence). V lost 5 bases and J 1 base, leaving 14 bases between the germline ends. The CDR3 length is 16 residues.

V and J are TRBV4-1 and TRBJ2-3; 12 nucleotides agree with TRBD2. Germline V gene lookup returns CDR1 MGHRA and CDR2 YSYEKL. Germline trimming cut 4 bases from V and 2 bases from J; bases unmatched to any gene: 4. CDR3 length: 16 residues. CDR3 amino acids: CASSRRLAGDTDTQYF. The DNA for the CDR3 is TGCGCCAGCAGCCGAAGACTAGCGGGAGACACAGATACGCAGTATTTT.

The V and J genes are TRBV6-5 and TRBJ1-4, with unresolved D. Trimming cost V 2 bases and J 11 bases, with 12 bases left between them. This CDR3 spans 13 amino acids. The germline V gene has CDR1 MNHEY and CDR2 SVGAGI. The CDR3 loop is CASSYPGAPKLFF. CDR3 sequence (DNA): TGTGCCAGCAGTTACCCAGGCGCCCCCAAACTGTTTTTT.

The rearrangement joins TRBV28 to TRBJ2-7; 7 bases are shared with TRBD2. Losses at the gene ends were 3 bases for V and 7 bases for J; bases not matched to a gene: 12. The CDR3 runs to 15 residues. Germline values: CDR1 MDHEN, CDR2 SYDVKM. The CDR3 sequence: CASSFSLRTSWEQYF. CDR3 DNA sequence: TGTGCCAGCAGTTTTAGTCTGCGGACTAGTTGGGAGCAGTACTTC. The full variable domain, in which reference TRBV28 and TRBJ2-7 provide the parts outside the CDR3, is DVKVTQSSRYLVKRTGEKVFLECVQDMDHENMFWYRQDPGLGLRLIYFSYDVKMKEKGDIPEGYSVSREKKERFSLILESASTNQTSMYLCASSFSLRTSWEQYFGPGTRLTVT.

CDR3 loop: CASSTRGGLIGTQYF. The CDR3 DNA sequence: TGTGCCAGCAGTACCCGCGGGGGGCTGATTGGGACCCAGTACTTC. The chain couples TRBV28 to TRBJ2-5, with TRBD2 matching 8 bases. The V gene's germline CDR1 is MDHEN and CDR2 SYDVKM. The J segment lost 7 bases and the V segment lost 5 bases, leaving 12 bases of the junction unmatched. This CDR3 region has 15 residues.

This sequence joins TRBV20-1 and TRBJ2-5; D is ambiguous. Germline CDR1 and CDR2: DFQATT and SNEGSKA (reference sequence). The ends were cut back, 5 bases at V and 5 bases at J, with 9 bases in the middle. The CDR3 is 11 amino acids. The CDR3 nucleotides read TGCAGTGCTCATAGTTCTGAGACCCAGTACTTC. This codes for CSAHSSETQYF.

This chain links TRBV9 with TRBJ2-1; TRBD1 matches 8 bases. CDR1 is SGDLS, CDR2 YYNGEE, per germline. Trimming cost V 1 base and J 6 bases; bases outside gene matches: 9. The CDR3 spans 16 residues. The CDR3 reads CASSVQGANGANEQFF. CDR3 nucleotide sequence: TGTGCCAGCAGCGTACAGGGGGCGAACGGGGCCAATGAGCAGTTCTTC.

The V call is TRBV11-2, the J call TRBJ2-5; D is possibly TRBD2 (5 bases). CDR1 SGHAT and CDR2 FQNNGV come from the germline V gene. The V end was cut by 0 bases, the J end by 9 bases, with 14 bases between. This CDR3 contains 14 residues. This CDR3 is CASSLDMRWEPQYF. The CDR3 DNA follows: TGTGCCAGCAGCTTAGATATGCGTTGGGAGCCCCAGTACTTC.

V and J are TRBV11-2 and TRBJ2-7; 7 bases are a match to TRBD2. With 5 bases clipped from V and 3 bases from J, the junction kept 19 bases outside the gene matches. The CDR3 has 18 amino acids. CDR1 SGHAT and CDR2 FQNNGV come from the germline V gene. CDR3 in DNA: TGTGCCAGCAGCCCCTTTGGTGTGGCGGGAGACTATCTCTACGAGCAGTACTTC. Protein sequence: CASSPFGVAGDYLYEQYF.

There are a few counts of this clone. V and J are TRBV19 and TRBJ1-4; D unresolved. The V end was cut by 1 base, the J end by 7 bases, with 10 bases between. CDR3 length: 14 amino acids. Germline V lookup: CDR1 LNHDA, CDR2 SQIVND (reference sequence). CDR3 sequence (DNA): TGTGCCAGTAGTATAGTGGGGTCAACTGAAAAACTGTTTTTT. This gives the protein CASSIVGSTEKLFF. The whole variable domain, remainder taken from reference TRBV19 and TRBJ1-4, is DGGITQSPKYLFRKEGQNVTLSCEQNLNHDAMYWYRQDPGQGLRLIYYSQIVNDFQKGDIAEGYSVSREKKESFPLTVTSAQKNPTAFYLCASSIVGSTEKLFFGSGTQLSVL.

Remarks on this clone: At the DNA level, this CDR3 is encoded by other sequences in the same sample as well. The chain couples TRBV7-9 to TRBJ2-6; TRBD1 or TRBD2 may be the D gene (6 bases each). Germline CDR1 is SEHNR and CDR2 is FQNEAQ (reference sequence). V gave up 3 bases and J gave up 2 bases, with 8 bases separating them. The CDR3 extends over 15 amino acids. The DNA of the CDR3 is TGTGCCAGCAGCTTGGAGGGGGCTGGGGCCAACGTCCTGACTTTC. Amino acids: CASSLEGAGANVLTF.

The chain joins TRBV9 to TRBJ2-5, with D tentatively TRBD2 (7 bases). In germline, CDR1 is SGDLS, CDR2 YYNGEE. The V gene lost 3 bases and the J gene lost 7 bases, with 13 bases spanning the gap. The CDR3 covers 13 residues. Here the CDR3 reads CASSEGRGATQYF. The CDR3 nucleotides read TGTGCCAGCAGCGAGGGGAGGGGGGCGACCCAGTACTTC.